This TCR beta chain was retrieved from a study of T cell responses to AZD1222 COVID-19 vaccine (dated by TCRdb to 2020 to 2022). At the level of the whole study: TCR sequencing was performed for 230 to 250 trial participants, of whom about 200 were given two doses of AZD1222 and around 26 were given two doses of MenACWY control vaccine. Trial participants were enrolled by age into subgroups of 18-55, 56-69 and 70-plus years, and about 150, 27 and 61 TCR-sequenced participants, respectively, were included in these subgroups. General findings and caveats noted by the study authors: The vaccine-associated CD4 TCRs covered the entire spike protein, and the dominant responses fell in regions 160-218 and 743-854. Because no day 14 peak-response samples were available, the repertoires could be characterized only after the peak T cell response. Participants were mostly white British and included more females than males, and it was suggested by the authors that clonal diversity may have been underestimated. Epitopes outside the regions mutated in the B.1.351 and B.1.1.7 variants were reportedly recognized by nearly half of the unique spike-specific TCRs. After two AZD1222 doses, both the breadth and the depth of spike-specific TCRs were significantly higher than at day 0 and than in MenACWY recipients. Conclusions about previously exposed vaccinees are limited, since just 5 to 7 AZD1222 recipients were seropositive for SARS-CoV-2 at baseline. The 56-69-year group was small, and its depth increase did not reach significance, likely because of low power.

The CDR3 regions of human TCRbeta chains were analyzed by immunosequencing. Processing in the source paper ran as follows. TCRs in the repertoires were matched against a reference library of SARS-CoV-2-specific TCRs that had been generated with the MIRA antigen-specificity platform. Breadth was defined as the fraction of unique TCRs that were SARS-CoV-2-associated. Depth was defined as the fraction of total T cells that were SARS-CoV-2-associated. Each spike-specific TCR was assigned to its reactive spike region and to a CD4 or CD8 class using the MIRA data. Log10-transformed breadth and depth values were compared by one-way ANOVA with Sidak's multiple comparisons tests. The clones in this table, taken by TCRdb from immuneACCESS, are in-frame only. Not every clone is retained; where verified, under half of the shortfall comes from an unresolved V gene, and the cause of the rest is unknown. D and trimming were read from the DNA, whereas the V and J calls and clone size are those reported in that table. Across this sample there are 95,000 to 150,000 clones, with 85% to 90% seen only once. Together, the top ten hold 2.5% to 3.5% of the sample.

Trimmed from V: 5 bases; trimmed from J: 3 bases; junction bases lacking a gene match: 4. For CDR1 and CDR2, the germline V gene lists SGHNT and YENEEA. The CDR3 starts with the cysteine, ends with the phenylalanine, and has 14 residues. The sequence is cut down to CDR3 DNA, 42 bases in frame from base 1. On this clone itself: No cognate antigen has been identified for it. Per-base quality was not reported, and no clone a single base away is much larger than it.

Reading the label with the study, this specimen's time point is: about 28 days (+/-7) after the second vaccine dose. AZD1222 recipients given second doses at about 4 weeks or at about 12 weeks were pooled, since spike-specific TCR depth and breadth were not found to differ between the two schedules. Vaccinee samples were obtained from the UK trials COV001 and COV002, which included a single-blind randomized controlled phase 2/3 trial of AZD1222 (ChAdOx1 nCoV-19) in healthy adults. Trial participant PBMC samples were collected at day 0 and day 28 after the second dose for TCRbeta chain sequencing. The specimen was peripheral blood, collected 28 days after the second AZD1222 dose. The rearranged chain carries TRBV11-3 and TRBJ1-2; 9 nucleotides in the junction match TRBD1. The receptor was derived from an adult who received the AZD1222 COVID-19 vaccine. The sequenced DNA: TGTGCCAGCAGCGCCAGGACAGGGGACTATGGCTACACCTTC. Translated, this gives CASSARTGDYGYTF.